The 32 T cell receptor beta chains presented below share a single source sample, sequenced in a study of T cell repertoires in cytomegalovirus infection. TCRdb itself ran the reads through MiXCR, one entry per CDR3 protein. The table has some 320,000 distinct CDR3 sequences, around 9.5% seen once. The sample taken for sequencing was PBMCs. These receptor sequences come from a human donor in good health (CMV status not recorded). Some clones in this sample may be carry-over from other donors' samples.

This clonotype was seen a single time. The rearrangement joins TRBV27 to TRBJ1-4, with 9 bases fitting TRBD1. This CDR3 comprises 15 residues. V shed 5 bases and J 10 bases; nucleotides not matched to a gene: 11. The germline V gene has CDR1 MNHEY and CDR2 SMNVEV (reference sequence). CDR3: CASSPDGTGFGKLFF. In nucleotides, the CDR3 is TGTGCCAGCAGTCCCGATGGGACAGGGTTCGGAAAACTGTTTTTT.

This clonotype turned up a few times. This chain connects TRBV27 to TRBJ1-6; 11 bases line up with TRBD1. This CDR3 has 16 residues. Per germline, CDR1 MNHEY and CDR2 SMNVEV (reference sequence). V trimming: 1 base; J trimming: 10 bases; junction bases outside the gene matches: 6. The chain's CDR3 is CASSLFGTGGFSPLHF. The CDR3 DNA reads TGTGCCAGCAGTTTATTCGGGACAGGGGGTTTCTCACCCCTCCACTTT.

This clonotype was seen ten or more times. This chain uses TRBV7-2 with TRBJ1-4, with D perhaps TRBD1 (6 bases). Germline CDR1 reads SGHTA; CDR2 reads FQGNSA. Trimming pared 5 bases from V and 8 bases from J, leaving 15 bases between. The CDR3 is 14 amino acids. The CDR3 region is CASSPGGGREKLFF. CDR3 nucleotides: TGTGCCAGCAGCCCGGGGGGGGGGCGCGAAAAACTGTTTTTT.

This clonotype was seen repeatedly, ten times or more. The rearrangement links TRBV7-2 to TRBJ2-7; D perhaps matches TRBD1 (6 bases). The length of the CDR3 is 14 residues. Trimming pared 9 bases from V and 3 bases from J, leaving 18 bases between. The germline V gene has CDR1 SGHTA and CDR2 FQGNSA. CDR3 DNA: TGTGCCAGTCATCCGGGACAACGCTTCTACGAGCAGTACTTC. Translation gives CASHPGQRFYEQYF.

This clonotype was counted between two and nine times. V gene TRBV5-6 combines with J gene TRBJ2-6; D unclear. V was cut by 1 base and J by 2 bases, with 4 bases left in between. The germline V gene has CDR1 SGHDT and CDR2 YYEEEE. The CDR3 consists of 14 residues. The DNA of the CDR3 is TGTGCCAGCAGCTTGACCCCTGGGGCCAACGTCCTGACTTTC. Its translation: CASSLTPGANVLTF.

This chain connects TRBV6-2 or TRBV6-3 to TRBJ2-1; 9 bases are shared with TRBD2. This CDR3 spans 16 amino acids. Per the germline V gene, CDR1 is MNHEY and CDR2 is SVGEGT. The J segment lost 5 bases and the V segment lost 4 bases, leaving 9 bases of the junction unmatched. CDR3 loop: CASSSERGVVNNEQFF. In DNA form, the CDR3 reads TGTGCCAGCAGTTCAGAGCGGGGGGTTGTTAACAATGAGCAGTTCTTC.

This clonotype was counted at least ten times. The J gene is TRBJ2-6, the V gene TRBV6-1, with D perhaps TRBD1 or TRBD2 (5 bases each). The CDR3 contains 16 residues. Between the trimmed V and J ends, which lost 5 bases and 1 base, there was a span of 12 bases. The germline V gene has CDR1 MNHNS and CDR2 SASEGT. The CDR3 sequence: CASSLSWGSGANVLTF. CDR3 DNA: TGTGCCAGCAGTTTGTCATGGGGGTCTGGGGCCAACGTCCTGACTTTC.

The sample holds many counts of this clonotype. This chain uses TRBV7-2 with TRBJ1-2, with D possibly being TRBD1 (6 bases). The germline V gene has CDR1 SGHTA and CDR2 FQGNSA. There are 17 residues in the CDR3. The V gene lost 0 bases and the J gene lost 2 bases, with 16 bases spanning the gap. CDR3 loop: CASSLAYGGQGNYGYTF. The CDR3 DNA reads TGTGCCAGCAGCTTAGCGTACGGGGGGCAAGGAAACTATGGCTACACCTTC.

The chain carries TRBV15 and TRBJ1-5; 7 bases are a match to TRBD1. The V gene's germline CDR1 is LNHNV and CDR2 YYDKDF (reference sequence). V lost 0 bases to trimming and J lost 5 bases; unmatched junction nucleotides: 13. CDR3 length: 18 amino acids. The CDR3 sequence is CATSRDHFGTAGHQPQHF. The CDR3 DNA follows: TGTGCCACCAGCAGAGACCACTTCGGGACAGCCGGTCATCAGCCCCAGCATTTT.

J is TRBJ2-7 and V is TRBV6-1; D may match TRBD1 or TRBD2 (6 bases each). V lost 6 bases to trimming and J lost 5 bases, with 29 bases between them. The CDR3 is made up of 18 amino acids. Germline CDR1 is MNHNS and CDR2 is SASEGT. The CDR3 DNA follows: TGTGCCAGCAGGGGGGGTAGGGGTTACCCGGGACAAAAAAACGAGCAGTACTTC. It codes for CASRGGRGYPGQKNEQYF.

This clonotype has a handful of counts. The J gene is TRBJ2-1, the V gene TRBV10-3; 10 bases agree with TRBD2. Trimming at V came to 7 bases and at J to 7 bases, leaving 13 bases not matched to a gene. Per germline, CDR1 ENHRY and CDR2 SYGVKD. CDR3 size: 16 residues. CDR3: CAIKGGSGRAMNEQFF. DNA of the CDR3: TGTGCCATCAAAGGTGGAAGCGGGAGGGCCATGAATGAGCAGTTCTTC.

This clonotype was detected many times. This chain uses TRBV19 with TRBJ2-7; maybe TRBD1 (6 bases). The CDR3 is 13 amino acids. Germline CDR1 reads LNHDA; CDR2 reads SQIVND (reference sequence). Trimming took off 6 bases at V and 4 bases at J, with 13 bases between the two ends. The CDR3 reads CASSSQGGYEQYF. In DNA, the CDR3 is TGTGCCAGTAGCTCACAGGGTGGATACGAGCAGTACTTC.

This clonotype was observed at least ten times. V is TRBV7-2 and J is TRBJ2-4; 8 bases map to TRBD2. The germline gives CDR1 SGHTA, CDR2 FQGNSA. J gave up 8 bases and V 8 bases, and 5 bases lay outside the gene matches. This CDR3 is 12 amino acids long. The CDR3 loop is CASCAGGDIQYF. Here the CDR3 DNA reads TGTGCCAGCTGTGCCGGGGGGGACATTCAGTACTTC.

This clonotype has only a few counts. V gene TRBV7-8 combines with J gene TRBJ1-3; 9 bases align to TRBD1. The V segment lost 4 bases and the J segment 4 bases; nucleotides outside the gene matches: 5. Germline V gene lookup returns CDR1 SGHVS and CDR2 FQNEAQ. The CDR3 is 15 amino acids. The CDR3 DNA sequence: TGTGCCAGCAGCTGGACAGGGGTGGAAGGAAACACCATATATTTT. This encodes CASSWTGVEGNTIYF.

This clonotype was seen a handful of times. The rearrangement uses TRBV27 and TRBJ2-7; 9 bases line up with TRBD1. CDR1 is MNHEY and CDR2 is SMNVEV in the germline V gene (reference sequence). V trimming: 6 bases; J trimming: 1 base; junction bases outside the gene matches: 4. This CDR3 region has 14 residues. The CDR3 sequence: CASRQGAYSYEQYF. The CDR3 coding sequence is TGTGCCAGCAGACAGGGGGCTTATTCCTACGAGCAGTACTTC.

This clonotype showed up just a few times. The chain links TRBV12-3 or TRBV12-4 to TRBJ2-1, with TRBD1 as a possible D gene (6 bases). The CDR3 loop spans 13 amino acids. Between the trimmed V and J ends, which lost 4 bases and 6 bases, there was a span of 10 bases. The CDR3 coding sequence is TGTGCCAGCAGTTCGGACAGTTCCAATGAGCAGTTCTTC. Its protein product is CASSSDSSNEQFF.

This clonotype was seen only a few times. The chain is built from TRBV2 and TRBJ2-5; tentatively, D is TRBD1 (5 bases). V gave up 7 bases and J gave up 5 bases, with 8 bases separating them. The CDR3 length is 11 residues. Germline V CDR1 and CDR2: SNHLY, FYNNEI. The CDR3 here is CASKGLETQYF. As DNA, the CDR3 is TGTGCCAGCAAGGGGCTTGAGACCCAGTACTTC.

This chain joins TRBV19 and TRBJ1-5, with D maybe TRBD1 (6 bases). This CDR3 spans 17 amino acids. V was cut by 0 bases and J by 2 bases, with 14 bases left in between. The germline V gene encodes CDR1 LNHDA and CDR2 SQIVND (reference sequence). CDR3 sequence reads: CASSIDSDYRGNQPQHF. The CDR3 DNA reads TGTGCCAGTAGTATAGATAGCGACTACAGGGGCAATCAGCCCCAGCATTTT.

This clonotype was counted between two and nine times. This chain joins TRBV4-2 and TRBJ1-1; TRBD1 is a possible D gene (5 bases). Trimming removed 7 bases from V and 0 bases from J, with 15 bases in between. The CDR3 has 15 residues. The germline V gene has CDR1 LGHNA and CDR2 YNFKEQ. The chain's CDR3 is CASNQVGQLNTEAFF. The CDR3 DNA reads as TGTGCCAGCAACCAGGTGGGGCAGCTGAACACTGAAGCTTTCTTT.

The chain combines TRBV20-1 with TRBJ1-5, with a tentative D call TRBD1 (6 bases). Trimming removed 5 bases at V and 4 bases at J, with 9 bases between. The CDR3 has 12 amino acids. Germline V gene data show CDR1 as DFQATT and CDR2 as SNEGSKA (reference sequence). CDR3 protein: CSAVQGNQPQHF. The DNA for the CDR3 is TGCAGTGCTGTACAGGGAAATCAGCCCCAGCATTTT.

This clonotype was counted many times. The rearrangement uses TRBV25-1 and TRBJ2-1; D gene ambiguous. The germline CDR1 and CDR2 sequences are MGHDK and SYGVNS. The CDR3 covers 12 residues. Deletions cut 4 bases from V and 8 bases from J, with 9 bases between. For the CDR3, the DNA is TGTGCCAGCAGTGTAGCTACGGATGAGCAGTTCTTC. This codes for CASSVATDEQFF.

The chain joins TRBV23-1 to TRBJ2-3; the match to TRBD1 covers 9 bases. TRBV23-1 belongs to the ORF category, with a function that is uncertain. The CDR3 spans 19 residues. V trimming: 3 bases; J trimming: 1 base; junction bases outside the gene matches: 14. The CDR3: CASSHPNTVRDRGTDTQYF. In DNA form, the CDR3 reads TGCGCCAGCAGTCATCCAAACACCGTCCGGGACAGGGGCACAGATACGCAGTATTTT.

This clonotype was detected many times. V usage is TRBV6-1 and J usage is TRBJ1-1; 10 nucleotides line up with TRBD1. The CDR3 loop spans 15 amino acids. CDR1 and CDR2 (germline): MNHNS, SASEGT. V was pared by 5 bases and J by 5 bases, with 8 bases of the junction left unmatched. DNA for the CDR3: TGTGCCAGCAGTTTGACAGGGGGCAAGAGGACTGAAGCTTTCTTT. Translation gives CASSLTGGKRTEAFF.

The gene calls are TRBV3-1 and TRBJ1-5, with 10 bases aligning to TRBD1. Per the germline V gene, CDR1 is LGHDT and CDR2 is YNNKEL (reference sequence). The CDR3 spans 14 residues. The J segment lost 5 bases and the V segment lost 10 bases, leaving 8 bases of the junction unmatched. This chain's CDR3 is CANPGTGVYQPQHF. For the CDR3, the DNA is TGTGCCAACCCTGGGACAGGGGTCTATCAGCCCCAGCATTTT.

As regards this clonotype: Given a much more abundant clone one base away, this may be a read error. The chain carries TRBV7-2 and TRBJ2-1, with TRBD2 identical over 9 bases. Trimming removed 9 bases from V and 4 bases from J; junction bases left unmatched: 10. Germline CDR1 SGHTA, CDR2 FQGNSA. The CDR3 is 15 amino acids. CDR3 residues: CARTRSSGRYNEQFF. CDR3 nucleotides: TGTGCCAGAACCCGAAGTAGCGGGAGATACAATGAGCAGTTCTTC. Full variable domain (remainder filled in from reference TRBV7-2 and TRBJ2-1): GAGVSQSPSNKVTEKGKDVELRCDPISGHTALYWYRQSLGQGLEFLIYFQGNSAPDKSGLPSDRFSAERTGGSVSTLTIQRTQQEDSAVYLCARTRSSGRYNEQFFGPGTRLTVL.

The V and J genes are TRBV9 and TRBJ2-7; D is perhaps TRBD1 (5 bases). The CDR3 contains 13 residues. Germline CDR1 and CDR2: SGDLS and YYNGEE. The V end was cut by 0 bases, the J end by 1 base, with 5 bases between. The CDR3: CASSVGQSYEQYF. CDR3 DNA sequence: TGTGCCAGCAGCGTAGGACAGTCCTACGAGCAGTACTTC.

A few counts support this clonotype. This rearrangement joins TRBV19 to TRBJ2-1, with a weak D call TRBD2 (6 bases). The CDR3 is made up of 15 amino acids. Trimming took 2 bases from V and 1 from J, leaving 9 bases between them. Per the germline V gene, CDR1 is LNHDA and CDR2 is SQIVND (reference sequence). The CDR3 region is CASSIRSGSYNEQFF. CDR3 sequence (DNA): TGTGCCAGTAGTATAAGGAGCGGGTCCTACAATGAGCAGTTCTTC.

At least ten counts were recorded for this clonotype. The chain couples TRBV6-6 to TRBJ2-1, with 16 bases aligning to TRBD2. CDR3 length equals 14 residues. The V gene end was trimmed by 7 bases and the J gene end by 14 bases; junction bases not matched to a gene: 8. CDR1 and CDR2 (germline): MNHNY, SVGAGI (reference sequence). CDR3 protein: CASKGGLAGGPEFF. The CDR3 DNA reads TGTGCCAGCAAAGGGGGACTAGCGGGAGGGCCGGAGTTCTTC.

This clonotype was recorded a few times. The chain couples TRBV7-2 to TRBJ2-1; 11 positions agree with TRBD2. CDR3 size: 13 residues. V was clipped by 7 bases and J by 10 bases; unmatched bases: 6. Per the germline V gene, CDR1 is SGHTA and CDR2 is FQGNSA. This CDR3 is CASTYSGGGEQFF. The CDR3 nucleotides read TGTGCCAGCACTTATAGCGGGGGGGGGGAGCAGTTCTTC.

The chain has TRBV20-1 and TRBJ2-7; 9 nucleotides agree with TRBD1. The CDR3 extends over 14 amino acids. Germline assignment: CDR1 DFQATT and CDR2 SNEGSKA (reference sequence). V gave up 3 bases and J gave up 4 bases; unmatched junction bases: 7. The CDR3 bases are TGCAGTGCTAGTTTTGGGACAGGGTATTACGAGCAGTACTTC. Translating gives CSASFGTGYYEQYF.

The J gene is TRBJ2-1, the V gene TRBV19; TRBD2 matches 10 bases. CDR3 size: 15 residues. Germline V CDR1 and CDR2: LNHDA, SQIVND (reference sequence). V lost 7 bases, J lost 5 bases, and 8 bases stayed unmatched. The CDR3 DNA follows: TGTGCCAGTAATCCCGGGGGACTAGCGAACAATGAGCAGTTCTTC. It specifies CASNPGGLANNEQFF.

This clonotype was recorded many times. The V call is TRBV7-2, the J call TRBJ2-4; 9 bases align to TRBD1. Per germline, CDR1 SGHTA and CDR2 FQGNSA. The CDR3 extends over 17 amino acids. V trimming: 5 bases; J trimming: 3 bases; junction bases outside the gene matches: 11. In DNA, the CDR3 is TGTGCCAGCAGCCCCCCGGACAGGGGAGGAGGCAAAAACATTCAGTACTTC. Its protein product is CASSPPDRGGGKNIQYF. The variable domain in full, with the rest retrieved from reference TRBV7-2 and TRBJ2-4, is GAGVSQSPSNKVTEKGKDVELRCDPISGHTALYWYRQSLGQGLEFLIYFQGNSAPDKSGLPSDRFSAERTGGSVSTLTIQRTQQEDSAVYLCASSPPDRGGGKNIQYFGAGTRLSVL.